These 24 T cell receptor beta chains share one sample of origin, sequenced in a study of post-analysis software for immune sequencing data. The library was made from cDNA and included unique molecular identifiers. TCRdb called the PCR reads again in MiXCR, with one record for every CDR3 protein. The sample carries some 690,000 distinct CDR3 sequences, 30% recorded once. Study observations and caveats: TRBV segments more frequent in patients than in controls numbered five and included TRBV5-6, TRBV5-1 and TRBV20-1.

Which antigens these TCRs recognize remains unknown. Sample: blood. These receptors were collected from a girl aged 5 to 17 with multiple sclerosis.

Only a few counts were recorded for this clonotype. This chain's CDR3 is CASSFGQGHYGYTF. DNA of the CDR3: TGTGCCAGCAGCTTTGGACAGGGACACTATGGCTACACCTTC. The V and J genes are TRBV11-2 and TRBJ1-2; 8 nucleotides agree with TRBD1. Germline V gene data show CDR1 as SGHAT and CDR2 as FQNNGV. The CDR3 consists of 14 residues. The junction had 3 bases not matched to a gene; V was cut back by 3 bases and J by 3 bases.

There are many counts of this clonotype. J is TRBJ1-6 and V is TRBV20-1; D might be TRBD1 (5 bases). Germline CDR1 is DFQATT and CDR2 is SNEGSKA (reference sequence). This CDR3 is 15 amino acids long. The V gene lost 2 bases and the J gene lost 9 bases, with 17 bases spanning the gap. In DNA, the CDR3 is TGCAGTGCTAGAAAGGATGGCCAGGGAGCTTCACCCCTCCACTTT. This encodes CSARKDGQGASPLHF.

At least ten counts were recorded for this clonotype. The chain joins TRBV29-1 to TRBJ2-7, with a weak D call TRBD2 (5 bases). There are 14 residues in the CDR3. V lost 1 base and J lost 0, with 10 bases in between. The V gene's germline CDR1 is SQVTM and CDR2 ANQGSEA. The DNA for the CDR3 is TGCAGCGTTGAAGTAGCGACGGCCTCCTACGAGCAGTACTTC. As protein: CSVEVATASYEQYF.

This clonotype was counted ten times or more. V gene TRBV27 combines with J gene TRBJ2-7, with 9 bases identical to TRBD1. The CDR3 sequence is 16 residues long. The V segment lost 3 bases and the J segment 2 bases; nucleotides outside the gene matches: 8. Germline V gene lookup returns CDR1 MNHEY and CDR2 SMNVEV (reference sequence). The chain's CDR3 is CASSFTRDRETYEQYF. As DNA, the CDR3 is TGTGCCAGCAGTTTTACCCGGGACAGGGAAACCTACGAGCAGTACTTC.

The V and J genes are TRBV5-1 and TRBJ1-2; D unclear. V lost 0 bases and J lost 1, with 7 bases in between. Germline V gene lookup returns CDR1 SGHRS and CDR2 YFSETQ. The CDR3 loop spans 14 amino acids. The CDR3 DNA is TGCGCCAGCAGCTTGGTCGTCGGTAACTATGGCTACACCTTC. Its protein product is CASSLVVGNYGYTF.

This chain uses TRBV2 with TRBJ1-1, with 7 bases aligning to TRBD1. Germline CDR1 reads SNHLY; CDR2 reads FYNNEI. J was trimmed by 4 bases and V by 8 bases; bases with no gene match: 10. The CDR3 spans 14 residues. CDR3 residues: CASETTGMGTEAFF. CDR3 nucleotide sequence: TGTGCCAGCGAAACGACAGGGATGGGCACTGAAGCTTTCTTT.

This clonotype was picked up many times. The chain couples TRBV10-3 to TRBJ2-1; 9 nucleotides align to TRBD1. This CDR3 comprises 15 residues. The V gene end was trimmed by 0 bases and the J gene end by 6 bases; junction bases not matched to a gene: 3. Germline V CDR1 and CDR2: ENHRY, SYGVKD. CDR3 sequence (DNA): TGTGCCATCAGTGAGTCGAAGACAGGGGGCAATGAGCAGTTCTTC. Translating gives CAISESKTGGNEQFF.

The CDR3 loop is CASSLEWNQPQHF. In DNA, the CDR3 is TGTGCCAGCAGCTTAGAATGGAATCAGCCCCAGCATTTT. The rearrangement uses TRBV7-2 and TRBJ1-5; D remains unclear. The ends were cut back, 1 base at V and 4 bases at J, with 5 bases in the middle. The CDR3 runs 13 residues. Per the germline V gene, CDR1 is SGHTA and CDR2 is FQGNSA. The whole variable domain, filled in from reference TRBV7-2 and TRBJ1-5, reads GAGVSQSPSNKVTEKGKDVELRCDPISGHTALYWYRQSLGQGLEFLIYFQGNSAPDKSGLPSDRFSAERTGGSVSTLTIQRTQQEDSAVYLCASSLEWNQPQHFGDGTRLSIL.

This clonotype was observed a few times. V is TRBV20-1 and J is TRBJ2-7; 11 nucleotides match TRBD2. The V gene end was trimmed by 5 bases and the J gene end by 4 bases; junction bases not matched to a gene: 13. CDR1 and CDR2 from the germline V gene are DFQATT and SNEGSKA (reference sequence). There are 16 residues in the CDR3. CDR3 nucleotide sequence: TGCAGTGCTGGAGCGGCTAGCGGGGGGAGAACTTACGAGCAGTACTTC. Translation: CSAGAASGGRTYEQYF.

This clonotype was found many times. V is TRBV20-1 and J is TRBJ2-7, with 8 bases matching TRBD2. Germline assignment: CDR1 DFQATT and CDR2 SNEGSKA (reference sequence). The J segment lost 5 bases and the V segment lost 6 bases, leaving 12 bases of the junction unmatched. The CDR3 extends over 14 amino acids. CDR3 sequence: CSAPAGGQGHEQYF. CDR3 DNA: TGCAGTGCCCCGGCGGGAGGCCAGGGGCACGAGCAGTACTTC.

The chain carries TRBV20-1 and TRBJ2-1, with 8 bases identical to TRBD2. Germline V gene data show CDR1 as DFQATT and CDR2 as SNEGSKA (reference sequence). The ends lost 6 bases at V and 1 base at J; junction bases unmatched: 2. The CDR3 length is 13 residues. The CDR3 DNA follows: TGCAGTGCAAAGCGGGGGTCCTACAATGAGCAGTTCTTC. Its translation is CSAKRGSYNEQFF.

Concerning this clonotype: Relative to the germline gene, one junction end is altered; a read error may explain this. The chain links TRBV7-9 to TRBJ2-4; D not certain. CDR3 size: 14 residues. Germline-derived CDR1 and CDR2 are SEHNR and FQNEAQ (reference sequence). Here the CDR3 DNA reads TGTGCCAGCAGTTTAGGACCGGGTCTAAACATTCAGTACTTC. Translating gives CASSLGPGLNIQYF.

This sequence joins TRBV6-5 and TRBJ2-1; possibly TRBD1 or TRBD2 for D (5 bases each). V was clipped by 4 bases and J by 5 bases, with 18 bases between them. This CDR3 is built from 16 residues. The V gene's germline CDR1 is MNHEY and CDR2 SVGAGI. The CDR3 region has the DNA TGTGCCAGCAGTTTTCCGGGGACGTATGCTCACAATGAGCAGTTCTTC. Translated: CASSFPGTYAHNEQFF.

This clonotype was picked up a small number of times. V and J are TRBV29-1 and TRBJ2-5; 8 bases match TRBD2. There are 15 residues in the CDR3. V was clipped by 6 bases and J by 3 bases; unmatched bases: 12. The V gene's germline CDR1 is SQVTM and CDR2 ANQGSEA. CDR3 in DNA: TGCAGCGTCCGGGTGCTAGCGGGCCTTAAAGAGACCCAGTACTTC. Amino acids: CSVRVLAGLKETQYF.

The chain recombines TRBV20-1 with TRBJ2-5; D might be TRBD2 (6 bases). Germline CDR1 DFQATT, CDR2 SNEGSKA (reference sequence). The CDR3 is 9 residues long. V was clipped by 6 bases and J by 11 bases, with 10 bases between them. The CDR3 sequence is CSAGGEQYF. CDR3 nucleotide sequence: TGCAGTGCGGGGGGTGAGCAGTACTTC.

This clonotype has at least ten counts. CDR3 protein: CASSFGGGPYEQYF. The CDR3 bases are TGTGCCAGCAGTTTTGGCGGGGGGCCCTACGAGCAGTACTTC. The rearrangement joins TRBV28 to TRBJ2-7, with 8 bases identical to TRBD2. Looked up from germline, CDR1 is MDHEN and CDR2 is SYDVKM. V lost 3 bases and J lost 2; bases outside the gene matches: 3. CDR3 length equals 14 residues.

The V call is TRBV7-2, the J call TRBJ1-5; possible D gene TRBD1, 6 bases. Germline CDR1 reads SGHTA; CDR2 reads FQGNSA. The V gene lost 0 bases and the J gene lost 7 bases, with 13 bases spanning the gap. The length of the CDR3 is 15 residues. The CDR3 DNA is TGTGCCAGCAGCTTAGCCTTTGGGGGCGGACAGCCCCAGCATTTT. Residues: CASSLAFGGGQPQHF.

This clonotype was observed a single time. The CDR3 DNA is TGTGCCAGCAGTTACTCGTTTTTGGGACAGAGCTCCTATAATTCACCCCTCCACTTT. It encodes CASSYSFLGQSSYNSPLHF. V gene TRBV6-2 or TRBV6-3 combines with J gene TRBJ1-6; 7 nucleotides agree with TRBD1. Germline trimming cut 0 bases from V and 0 bases from J; bases unmatched to any gene: 8. The V gene's germline CDR1 is MNHEY and CDR2 SVGEGT. The CDR3 has 19 amino acids.

Only a few counts were recorded for this clonotype. This chain connects TRBV12-3 or TRBV12-4 to TRBJ2-1; D is possibly TRBD2 (5 bases). V was trimmed by 2 bases and J by 4 bases, leaving 18 bases between them. The CDR3 spans 17 residues. The CDR3 is CASSLTAPQRGYNEQFF. The CDR3, as DNA: TGTGCCAGCAGTTTAACGGCACCTCAACGCGGGTACAATGAGCAGTTCTTC.

The rearrangement links TRBV7-6 to TRBJ2-7; tentative D call: TRBD1 (6 bases). The CDR3 has 13 amino acids. Trimming shortened V by 5 bases and J by 3 bases, and 11 bases separated the two germline ends. Germline-derived CDR1 and CDR2 are SGHVS and FNYEAQ. The CDR3 region has the DNA TGTGCCAGCAGCCCGGACAGTTACTACGAGCAGTACTTC. It is translated as CASSPDSYYEQYF. Based on the CDR3 plus reference TRBV7-6 and TRBJ2-7, the full variable domain is GAGVSQSPRYKVTKRGQDVALRCDPISGHVSLYWYRQALGQGPEFLTYFNYEAQQDKSGLPNDRFSAERPEGSISTLTIQRTEQRDSAMYRCASSPDSYYEQYFGPGTRLTVT.

In this sample, this clonotype turned up once. The chain recombines TRBV7-2 with TRBJ2-1, with 10 bases that match TRBD2. Germline V gene lookup returns CDR1 SGHTA and CDR2 FQGNSA. With V trimmed by 6 bases and J by 7 bases, 9 bases remained unmatched. CDR3 length: 15 residues. The CDR3 coding sequence is TGTGCCAGCAGTCCTCGAGCGGGGGGGCGGAATGAGCAGTTCTTC. Translated, it gives CASSPRAGGRNEQFF.

As DNA, the CDR3 is TGTGCCAGCAGCCAAGCGGGAGCTGGGCTCGAGCAGTACTTC. It specifies CASSQAGAGLEQYF. The chain combines TRBV14 with TRBJ2-7; D perhaps matches TRBD2 (6 bases). The CDR3 has 14 residues. Germline V gene lookup returns CDR1 SGHDN and CDR2 FVKESK. V lost 1 base to trimming and J lost 6 bases, with 13 bases between them.

This clonotype was observed a handful of times. This chain uses TRBV9 with TRBJ2-1; D call uncertain. The germline gives CDR1 SGDLS, CDR2 YYNGEE. The CDR3 has 11 residues. V was trimmed by 3 bases and J by 9 bases, leaving 7 bases between them. The CDR3 protein is CASSASGEQFF. The CDR3 DNA is TGTGCCAGCAGCGCCTCGGGTGAGCAGTTCTTC.

The chain has TRBV7-9 and TRBJ1-1; no clear D gene. Trimming pared 1 base from V and 7 bases from J, leaving 7 bases between. The CDR3 consists of 12 residues. Germline V gives CDR1 SEHNR, CDR2 FQNEAQ (reference sequence). The CDR3 DNA reads TGTGCCAGCAGCTTAGTCCCAGATGAAGCTTTCTTT. Translated: CASSLVPDEAFF. Using reference TRBV7-9 and TRBJ1-1 for the parts outside the CDR3, the full variable domain is DTGVSQNPRHKITKRGQNVTFRCDPISEHNRLYWYRQTLGQGPEFLTYFQNEAQLEKSRLLSDRFSAERPKGSFSTLEIQRTEQGDSAMYLCASSLVPDEAFFGQGTRLTVV.